This T cell receptor (beta chain) was recorded in a study of T cells in localized non-small cell lung cancer (TCRdb year 2020). With regard to the full study: The study analyzed T cell repertoires of a few hundred early-stage NSCLC patients, comparing tumors and uninvolved tumor-adjacent lungs. The mean age of the NSCLC patients was around 67 years, with about 130 men and 85 to 110 women. All 250 or so NSCLC patients in the cohort were treatment-naive and had localized lung tumors that were resected.

To note about this clone: No cognate antigen has been identified for it. No clone much larger than this one lies a single base away; base qualities are absent.

What the authors observed across the whole study: Because the study design was exploratory, TCR variables were selected using unadjusted p-values without false-discovery rate correction. Uninvolved tumor-adjacent lung showed the highest T cell clonality, higher than tumor, which suggests more focused antigenic responses in the adjacent lung. Multi-region tumor sequencing was not performed, so intratumor heterogeneity could not be excluded. Longer overall survival was associated with higher T cell density in blood, whereas shorter survival was associated with higher clonality in adjacent lung. Of the top 100 tumor clones, a median of 57 were detected in paired uninvolved adjacent lung; over 25 were also among that lung's top 100.

TCR beta CDR3 regions were sequenced from DNA using the immunoSEQ Assay. The study's processing was this. To compute T cell density, TCR beta template counts were normalized to usable DNA, which was estimated by amplifying housekeeping genes. The preseqR package was used to estimate richness by extrapolating to 400,000 templates for PBMC samples and to 120,000 templates for tissue samples. Clonality was calculated as one minus Pielou's evenness. Differential abundance testing on productive amino-acid clonotypes, with a minimum total count of 5 and an alpha of 0.1, was used to identify tissue-enriched TCRs. The Jaccard Index and the Morisita Overlap Index were used to measure how much the repertoires overlapped between compartments. GLIPH grouped TCR beta CDR3s together with public tetramer-defined viral CDR3s, and a viral motif had to include at least three viral sequences and also show V-gene enrichment. TCRdb carries this immuneACCESS record with in-frame sequences only. Its versions omit some clonotypes, under half of them owing to an unresolved V gene in the studies checked, with the rest unexplained. Clone size and V and J calls were adopted from that table, with D and trimming inferred from the DNA. This sample gives about 41,000 clones in total; approximately 83% of them show up just once. The biggest ten clones account for 6.5% to 10% of the sample.

At diagnosis, tumor, uninvolved tumor-adjacent lung and peripheral blood were collected and then preserved as a mix of FFPE and fresh-frozen material. For TCR repertoire profiling, the blood samples were analyzed as peripheral blood mononuclear cells. The specimen comprised PBMCs, sampled before any cancer treatment. The receptor's source is a man between 40 and 75 years old with stage II lung adenocarcinoma.

CDR3 protein: CASSLGRGREADTQYF. The DNA reads TGTGCCAGCAGCTTAGGGCGGGGGCGCGAGGCAGATACGCAGTATTTT. The rearranged chain carries TRBV11-3 and TRBJ2-3; perhaps TRBD2 is the D gene, with 7 bases matching. The germline V gene encodes CDR1 SGHNT and CDR2 YENEEA. Relative to germline, V is 1 base shorter and J is 4 bases shorter, with 15 bases between their ends. Taken from cysteine to phenylalanine, the CDR3 has 16 residues. The kept DNA is CDR3 alone, 48 bases in frame from the first base.